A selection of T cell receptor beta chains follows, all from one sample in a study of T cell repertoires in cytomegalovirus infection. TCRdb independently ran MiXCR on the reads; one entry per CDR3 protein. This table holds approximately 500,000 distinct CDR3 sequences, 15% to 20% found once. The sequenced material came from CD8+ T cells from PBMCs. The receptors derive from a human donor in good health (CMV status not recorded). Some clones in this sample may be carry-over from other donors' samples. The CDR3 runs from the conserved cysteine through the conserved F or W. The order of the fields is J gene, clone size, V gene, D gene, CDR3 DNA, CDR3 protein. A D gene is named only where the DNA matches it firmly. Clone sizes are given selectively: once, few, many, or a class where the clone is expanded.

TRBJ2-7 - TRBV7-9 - TGTGCCAGCAGCTTTAGGGACACCTTTTACGAGCAGTACTTC CASSFRDTFYEQYF
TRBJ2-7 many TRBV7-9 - TGTGCCAGCAGCGTAGCACGGGGGATTAACTACGAGCAGTACTTC CASSVARGINYEQYF
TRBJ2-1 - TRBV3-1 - TGTGCCAGCAGCCATCCCCGAGGATTTATTTACAATGAGCAGTTCTTC CASSHPRGFIYNEQFF
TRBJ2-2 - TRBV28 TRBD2 TGTGCCAGCAAACTAGCGGGAGAAACCGGGGAGCTGTTTTTT CASKLAGETGELFF
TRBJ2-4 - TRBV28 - TGTGCCAGCAGTTTAAAAGGCCGGGACCGTACGTACTTC CASSLKGRDRTYF
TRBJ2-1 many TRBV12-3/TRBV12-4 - TGTGCCAGCAGTTTACAGGACAGCTTCTACAATGAGCAGTTCTTC CASSLQDSFYNEQFF
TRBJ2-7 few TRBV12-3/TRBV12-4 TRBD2 TGTGCCAGCACCTTCACTAGCGGGACTTACTACGAGCAGTACTTC CASTFTSGTYYEQYF
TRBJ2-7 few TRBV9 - TGTGCCAGCAGCCCAAATGGAAACGAGCAGTACTTC CASSPNGNEQYF
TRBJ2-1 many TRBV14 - TGTGCCAGCAGCCAAGATTTTGCGTACTACAATGAGCAGTTCTTC CASSQDFAYYNEQFF
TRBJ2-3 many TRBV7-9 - TGTGCCAGCAGCTTATCTCTAGGGGCCCACGCAGATACGCAGTATTTT CASSLSLGAHADTQYF